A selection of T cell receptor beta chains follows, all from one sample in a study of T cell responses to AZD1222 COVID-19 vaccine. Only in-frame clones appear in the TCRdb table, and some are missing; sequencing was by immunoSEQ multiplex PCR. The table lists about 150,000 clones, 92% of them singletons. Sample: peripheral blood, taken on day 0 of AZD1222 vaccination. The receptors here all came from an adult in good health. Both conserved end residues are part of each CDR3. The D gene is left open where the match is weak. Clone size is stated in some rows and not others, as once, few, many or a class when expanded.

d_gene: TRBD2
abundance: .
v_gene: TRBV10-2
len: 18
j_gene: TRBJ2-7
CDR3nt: TGCGCCAGCAGTGGGCGGACTAGCGGAACTCAGAGCTCCTACGAGCAGTACTTC
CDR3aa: CASSGRTSGTQSSYEQYF

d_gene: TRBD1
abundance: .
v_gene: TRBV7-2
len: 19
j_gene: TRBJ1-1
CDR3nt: TGTGCCAGCACCCGTATGATGGGGACAGGGCATGTATCGAACACTGAAGCTTTCTTT
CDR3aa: CASTRMMGTGHVSNTEAFF

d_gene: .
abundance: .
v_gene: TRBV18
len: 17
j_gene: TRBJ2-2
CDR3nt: TGTGCCAGCTCACCGGTCGTAGGGGCGCGTAACACCGGGGAGCTGTTTTTT
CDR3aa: CASSPVVGARNTGELFF

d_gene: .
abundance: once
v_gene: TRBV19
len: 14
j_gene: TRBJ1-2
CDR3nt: TGTGCCACCAGGGGACTAGGGAGGGCCGTTGGCTACACCTTC
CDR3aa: CATRGLGRAVGYTF

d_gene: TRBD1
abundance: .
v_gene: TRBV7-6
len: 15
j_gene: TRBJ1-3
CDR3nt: TGTGCCAGCAGCCTAACGGGACAGGGGGTAAACACCATATATTTT
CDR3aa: CASSLTGQGVNTIYF

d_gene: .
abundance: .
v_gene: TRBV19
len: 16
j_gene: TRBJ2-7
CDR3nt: TGTGCCAGTAGTATCCAAACACATGAAGGCTCCTACGAGCAGTACTTC
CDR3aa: CASSIQTHEGSYEQYF

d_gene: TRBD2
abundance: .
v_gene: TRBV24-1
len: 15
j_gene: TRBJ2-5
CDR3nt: TGTGCCACCAGCGTTAGCGGGGGGTACCAAGAGACCCAGTACTTC
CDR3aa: CATSVSGGYQETQYF

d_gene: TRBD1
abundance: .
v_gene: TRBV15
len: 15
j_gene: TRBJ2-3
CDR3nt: TGTGCCACCAGCAGAGTGGACAGGGGTACAGATACGCAGTATTTT
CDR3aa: CATSRVDRGTDTQYF

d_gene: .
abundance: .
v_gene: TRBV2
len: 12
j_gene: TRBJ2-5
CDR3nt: TGTGCCAGCGGTATCGGCCAAGAGACCCAGTACTTC
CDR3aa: CASGIGQETQYF

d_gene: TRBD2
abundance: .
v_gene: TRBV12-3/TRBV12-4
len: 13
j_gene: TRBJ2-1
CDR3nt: TGTGCCAGCGAGGGACTAGTCATCAATGAGCAGTTCTTC
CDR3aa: CASEGLVINEQFF

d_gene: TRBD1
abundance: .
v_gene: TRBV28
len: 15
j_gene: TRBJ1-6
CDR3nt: TGTGCCAGCAGTTTATGGGACAGGGGGGATTCACCCCTCCACTTT
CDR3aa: CASSLWDRGDSPLHF

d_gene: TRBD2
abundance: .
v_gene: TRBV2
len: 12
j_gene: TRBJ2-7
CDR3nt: TGTGCCAGCAGCGGGACTAGTTCGGTGCAGTACTTC
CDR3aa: CASSGTSSVQYF

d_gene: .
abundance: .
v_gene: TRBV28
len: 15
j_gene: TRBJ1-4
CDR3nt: TGTGCCAGCAACCGCCCCCTCGCAACTAATGAAAAACTGTTTTTT
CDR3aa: CASNRPLATNEKLFF

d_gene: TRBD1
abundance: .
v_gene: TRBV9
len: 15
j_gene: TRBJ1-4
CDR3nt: TGTGCCAGCAGCGTTTATGACAGGGGGGCTGAAAAACTGTTTTTT
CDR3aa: CASSVYDRGAEKLFF

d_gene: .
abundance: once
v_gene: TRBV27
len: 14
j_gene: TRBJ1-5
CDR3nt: TGTGCCAGCAGTTTTGGGGGATCCAGCCAGCCCCAGCATTTT
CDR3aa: CASSFGGSSQPQHF

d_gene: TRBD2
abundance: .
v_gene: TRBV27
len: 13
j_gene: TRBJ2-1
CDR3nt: TGTGCCAGCATCAAGCCGGGGGGCAATGAGCAGTTCTTC
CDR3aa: CASIKPGGNEQFF

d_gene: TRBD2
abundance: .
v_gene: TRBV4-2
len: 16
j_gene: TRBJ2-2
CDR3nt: TGTGCCAGCAGCCAAGCAGCTAGCGGGAGGGCCGGGGAGCTGTTTTTT
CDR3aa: CASSQAASGRAGELFF

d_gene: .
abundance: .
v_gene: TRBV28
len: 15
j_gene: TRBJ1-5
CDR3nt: TGTGCCAGCAGTTTCCTCGGGACGGGGAATCAGCCCCAGCATTTT
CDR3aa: CASSFLGTGNQPQHF

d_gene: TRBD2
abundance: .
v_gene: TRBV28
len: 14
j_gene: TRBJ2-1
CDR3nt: TGTGCCGCGTCCCTAATAGCGGGAGACCATGAGCAGTTCTTC
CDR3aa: CAASLIAGDHEQFF

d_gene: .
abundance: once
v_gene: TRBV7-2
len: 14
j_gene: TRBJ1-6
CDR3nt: TGTGCCAGCAGCAATCAGGGGAGGAATTCACCCCTCCACTTT
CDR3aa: CASSNQGRNSPLHF

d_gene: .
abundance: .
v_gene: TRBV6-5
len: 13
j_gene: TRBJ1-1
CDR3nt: TGTGCCAGCCATGACAGGCCCAACACTGAAGCTTTCTTT
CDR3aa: CASHDRPNTEAFF

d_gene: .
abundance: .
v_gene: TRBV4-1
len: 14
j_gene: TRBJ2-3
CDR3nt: TGCGCCAGCAGCGATAGGAGCCAAGGAGATACGCAGTATTTT
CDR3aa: CASSDRSQGDTQYF

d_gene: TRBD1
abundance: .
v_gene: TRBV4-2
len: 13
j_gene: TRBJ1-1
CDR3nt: TGTGCCAGCAGCCAAGGGGACAGGGCTGAAGCTTTCTTT
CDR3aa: CASSQGDRAEAFF

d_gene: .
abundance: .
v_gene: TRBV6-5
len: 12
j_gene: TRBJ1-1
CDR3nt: TGTGCCAGCAGGGACCGTTACACTGAAGCTTTCTTT
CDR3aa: CASRDRYTEAFF

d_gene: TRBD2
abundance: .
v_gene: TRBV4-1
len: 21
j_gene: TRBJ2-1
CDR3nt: TGCGCCAGCAGCCAAGATGGGTCACTCGGGACTAGCGGGAGCTCCTACAATGAGCAGTTCTTC
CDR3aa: CASSQDGSLGTSGSSYNEQFF

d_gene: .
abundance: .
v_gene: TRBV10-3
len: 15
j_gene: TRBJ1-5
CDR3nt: TGTGCCATCAGCCACCGGGACCCAGAGGGTCAGCCCCAGCATTTT
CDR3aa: CAISHRDPEGQPQHF

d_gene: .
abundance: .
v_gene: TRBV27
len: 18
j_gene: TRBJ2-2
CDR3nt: TGTGCCAGCACTTTCGGGTCGGTTGGGACGGACCACTCCGGGGAGCTGTTTTTT
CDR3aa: CASTFGSVGTDHSGELFF

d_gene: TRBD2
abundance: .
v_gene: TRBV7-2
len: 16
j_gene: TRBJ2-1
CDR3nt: TGTGCCAGCAACCCCCAAGCTAGCGGGAGGAACCATGAGCAGTTCTTC
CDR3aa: CASNPQASGRNHEQFF

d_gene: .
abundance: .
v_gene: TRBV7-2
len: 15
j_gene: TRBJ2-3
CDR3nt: TGTGCCAGCAGCCAGAGCCCGGGGGCGGCTGATACGCAGTATTTT
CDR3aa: CASSQSPGAADTQYF

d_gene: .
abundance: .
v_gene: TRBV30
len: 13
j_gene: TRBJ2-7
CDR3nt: TGTGCCTGGAGTGTACACAGGGACTACGAGCAGTACTTC
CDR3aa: CAWSVHRDYEQYF

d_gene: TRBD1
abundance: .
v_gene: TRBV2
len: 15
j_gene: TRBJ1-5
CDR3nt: TGTGCCAGCAGTGGCAGGGGGCCGAGCAATCAGCCCCAGCATTTT
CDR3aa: CASSGRGPSNQPQHF

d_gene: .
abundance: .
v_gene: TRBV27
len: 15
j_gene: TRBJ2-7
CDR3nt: TGTGCCAGCAGTTTCTGGGTCGGAGTCCCCTACGAGCAGTACTTC
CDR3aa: CASSFWVGVPYEQYF

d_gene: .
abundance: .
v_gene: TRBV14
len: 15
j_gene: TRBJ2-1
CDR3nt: TGTGCCAGCAGCGCACTGAAAAGCTCCTACAATGAGCAGTTCTTC
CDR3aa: CASSALKSSYNEQFF

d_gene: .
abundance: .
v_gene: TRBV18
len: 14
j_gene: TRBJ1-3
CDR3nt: TGTGCCAGCTCACCACGGACTCTTGGAAACACCATATATTTT
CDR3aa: CASSPRTLGNTIYF

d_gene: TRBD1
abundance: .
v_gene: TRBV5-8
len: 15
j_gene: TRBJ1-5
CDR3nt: TGTGCCAGCAGGTGGACCGGGACAGGGTTTCAGCCCCAGCATTTT
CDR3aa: CASRWTGTGFQPQHF

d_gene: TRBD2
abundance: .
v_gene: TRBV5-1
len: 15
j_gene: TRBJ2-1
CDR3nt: TGCGCCAGCCGCCCGGCGGGGGGCTCCTACAATGAGCAGTTCTTC
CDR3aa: CASRPAGGSYNEQFF

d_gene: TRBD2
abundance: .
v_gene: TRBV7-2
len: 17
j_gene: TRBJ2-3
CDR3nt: TGTGCCAGCAGCTTGGCGCTAGCGGGAGGGGGAACAGATACGCAGTATTTT
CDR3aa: CASSLALAGGGTDTQYF

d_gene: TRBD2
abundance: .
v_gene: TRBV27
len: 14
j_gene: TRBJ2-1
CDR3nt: TGTGCCAGCAGTTTCGTGCCTAGCGGCAATGAGCAGTTCTTC
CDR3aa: CASSFVPSGNEQFF

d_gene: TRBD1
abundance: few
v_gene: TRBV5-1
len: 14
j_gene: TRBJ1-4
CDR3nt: TGCGCCAGCAGCTTGTCGACAGGGAATGAAAAACTGTTTTTT
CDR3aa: CASSLSTGNEKLFF

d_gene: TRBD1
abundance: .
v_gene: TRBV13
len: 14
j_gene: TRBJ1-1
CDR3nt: TGTGCCAGCAGCCCCGGGACAGGGGCGAGAGAAGCTTTCTTT
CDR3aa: CASSPGTGAREAFF

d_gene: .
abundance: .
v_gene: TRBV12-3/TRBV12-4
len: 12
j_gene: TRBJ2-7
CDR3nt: TGTGCCAGCAGTCGCTCGGGATTCGAGCAGTACTTC
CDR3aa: CASSRSGFEQYF

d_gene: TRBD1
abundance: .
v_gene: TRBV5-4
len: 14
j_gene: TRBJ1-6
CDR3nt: TGTGCCAGCAGCTTGGAGGGACAGCGCTCACCCCTCCACTTT
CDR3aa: CASSLEGQRSPLHF

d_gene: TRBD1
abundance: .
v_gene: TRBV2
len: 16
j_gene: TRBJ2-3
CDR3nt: TGTGCCAGCAGTCCGTCCGGGACAGGGGTCACAGATACGCAGTATTTT
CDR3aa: CASSPSGTGVTDTQYF

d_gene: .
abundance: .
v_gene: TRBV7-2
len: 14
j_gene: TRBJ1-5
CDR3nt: TGTGCCAGCAGCTTGGGTGGGGGAGGTCAGCCCCAGCATTTT
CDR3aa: CASSLGGGGQPQHF

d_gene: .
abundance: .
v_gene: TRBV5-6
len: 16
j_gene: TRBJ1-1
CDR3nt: TGTGCCAGCACCCAAGTTGGGGGAGGGTCGAACACTGAAGCTTTCTTT
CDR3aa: CASTQVGGGSNTEAFF

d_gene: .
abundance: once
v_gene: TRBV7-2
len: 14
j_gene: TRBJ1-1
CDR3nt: TGTGCCAGCAGCCAAAACGGAGGGGGCACTGAAGCTTTCTTT
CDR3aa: CASSQNGGGTEAFF

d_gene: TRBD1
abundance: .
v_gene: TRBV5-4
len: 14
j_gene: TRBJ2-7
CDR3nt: TGTGCCAGCAGCTGGGGACAGGGTCGCGACGAGCAGTACTTC
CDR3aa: CASSWGQGRDEQYF

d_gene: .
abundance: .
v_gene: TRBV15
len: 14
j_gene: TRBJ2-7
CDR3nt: TGTGCCACCAGCAGAGATCAATCCAGTAGCGAGCAGTACTTC
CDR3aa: CATSRDQSSSEQYF

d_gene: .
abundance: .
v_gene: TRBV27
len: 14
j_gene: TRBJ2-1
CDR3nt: TGTGCCAGCAGTCAACTTGTAGGGGGAAATGAGCAGTTCTTC
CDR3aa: CASSQLVGGNEQFF

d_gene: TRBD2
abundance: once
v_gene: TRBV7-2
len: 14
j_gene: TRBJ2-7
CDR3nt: TGTGCCAGCAGCAATAGCGGGAGTACCTACGAGCAGTACTTC
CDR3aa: CASSNSGSTYEQYF